The source of this T cell receptor (beta chain) is a study of CD8 T cells in ankylosing spondylitis. As the method for making TCR beta libraries, quantitative 5'-RACE with molecular barcodes was used. Using its own MiXCR run on the 5' RACE reads, TCRdb lists one record per CDR3 protein. The sample contains about 36,000 distinct CDR3 sequences, about 6% of which appear only once. The table lists this clonotype with many counts. The antigen is unknown. Study-wide points: Before this, some motif variants had been reported in reactive arthritis synovial fluid and blood. A TCR beta motif of several highly homologous variants appeared characteristic of ankylosing spondylitis blood.

Germline V CDR1 and CDR2: KGHSH, LQKENI. The junction had 3 bases not matched to a gene; V was cut back by 5 bases and J by 2 bases. The CDR3 runs 15 residues. The chain uses TRBV18 and TRBJ2-1; 10 bases map to TRBD2. Sequences were obtained from blood, either unsorted or a sorted T cell fraction (not recorded which). The source of this sequence is a male donor with ankylosing spondylitis or in good health (not recorded which). The CDR3 here is CASSELAGPYNEQFF. The CDR3 DNA reads TGTGCCAGCTCAGAACTAGCGGGACCCTACAATGAGCAGTTCTTC.